This TCR beta chain was identified in a study of blood T cell repertoires in COVID-19. V was trimmed by 6 bases and J by 4 bases, leaving 12 bases between them. CDR3 length equals 14 residues. Germline V gene lookup returns CDR1 WNHNN and CDR2 SYGVQD (reference sequence). Sequencing was performed with immunoSEQ multiplex PCR; in TCRdb, only in-frame clones are kept and a portion is missing. The sample contains some 150,000 clones, roughly four fifths of which appear only once. V and J are TRBV10-1 and TRBJ1-4; D uncertain. The sample consisted of peripheral blood. This sequence was found in a man aged 80 or over with acute or convalescent COVID-19. CDR3 sequence reads: CASRATGSNEKLFF. Written as DNA, the CDR3 is TGCGCCAGCAGAGCGACGGGGAGTAATGAAAAACTGTTTTTT.